This entry lists 21 T cell receptor beta chains sequenced from one sample in a study of control samples from healthy donors and cancer patients. The protocol was immunoSEQ multiplex PCR, while the TCRdb copy is restricted to in-frame clones and leaves out a portion. The profile covers 170,000 or so clones, with nearly 90% appearing a single time and roughly 1.5% taken by the ten largest. The sequencing input was blood. All receptors come from a woman in her 50s in good health.

The chain has TRBV9 and TRBJ2-3; 8 bases are a match to TRBD2. V lost 0 bases, J lost 3 bases, and 6 bases stayed unmatched. CDR1 is SGDLS and CDR2 is YYNGEE in the germline V gene. CDR3 length: 16 amino acids. Here the CDR3 reads CASSVGNSGKTDTQYF. The CDR3 DNA is TGTGCCAGCAGCGTAGGAAATAGCGGGAAAACAGATACGCAGTATTTT.

CDR3 sequence reads: CARSLRDRVSGNTIYF. The CDR3 region has the DNA TGTGCCAGAAGCCTTAGGGACAGAGTCTCTGGAAACACCATATATTTT. V gene TRBV5-3 combines with J gene TRBJ1-3; TRBD1 matches 7 bases. TRBV5-3 is an open reading frame whose function is uncertain. J was trimmed by 0 bases and V by 4 bases; bases with no gene match: 7. This CDR3 has 16 amino acids.

V gene TRBV19 combines with J gene TRBJ2-7, with D perhaps TRBD1 or TRBD2 (5 bases each). This CDR3 has 16 residues. CDR1 and CDR2 (germline): LNHDA, SQIVND (reference sequence). The V gene lost 10 bases and the J gene lost 2 bases, with 24 bases spanning the gap. CDR3 bases: TGTGCCACCAGCCGTAACCGGGACCTTAGGGCCTACGAGCAGTACTTC. Its translation: CATSRNRDLRAYEQYF.

The V gene is TRBV5-6, the J gene TRBJ2-1; the D is unclear. V dropped 4 bases and J dropped 3 bases, with 20 bases sitting between them. The CDR3 covers 17 residues. Germline V CDR1 and CDR2: SGHDT, YYEEEE. The CDR3 here is CASSTAPGSMDYNEQFF. The CDR3 DNA reads TGTGCCAGCAGCACTGCCCCCGGGTCTATGGACTACAATGAGCAGTTCTTC.

This chain links TRBV13 with TRBJ1-5; TRBD1 aligns across 8 bases. V trimming: 6 bases; J trimming: 8 bases; junction bases outside the gene matches: 18. The germline CDR1 and CDR2 sequences are PRHDT and FYEKMQ (reference sequence). The CDR3 sequence is 17 residues long. The chain's CDR3 is CASRPFRDRRAYEPQHF. The CDR3 DNA follows: TGTGCCAGCAGACCCTTCCGGGACAGGCGCGCCTACGAGCCCCAGCATTTT.

The J gene is TRBJ2-7, the V gene TRBV7-2; D is ambiguous. In germline, CDR1 is SGHTA, CDR2 FQGNSA. CDR3 length: 15 residues. The ends were cut back, 5 bases at V and 0 bases at J, with 14 bases in the middle. CDR3 residues: CASSPTGSSSYEQYF. For the CDR3, the DNA is TGTGCCAGCAGCCCGACGGGTTCGAGCTCCTACGAGCAGTACTTC.

The chain joins TRBV5-1 to TRBJ1-3; tentative D call: TRBD1 (5 bases). Germline V CDR1 and CDR2: SGHRS, YFSETQ. With 0 bases removed from V and 0 bases from J, the gap between germline ends came to 7 bases. The CDR3 runs 15 residues. This chain's CDR3 is CASSLGTPSGNTIYF. DNA for the CDR3: TGCGCCAGCAGCTTGGGGACACCCTCTGGAAACACCATATATTTT.

For the CDR3, the DNA is TGTGCCAGTAGTATTCAGGGGGTGAGTTCACCCCTCCACTTT. Amino acid sequence: CASSIQGVSSPLHF. The chain employs TRBV19 and TRBJ1-6, with TRBD1 matching 7 bases. The V gene end was trimmed by 3 bases and the J gene end by 9 bases; junction bases not matched to a gene: 5. In germline, CDR1 is LNHDA, CDR2 SQIVND (reference sequence). There are 14 residues in the CDR3.

The V and J genes are TRBV9 and TRBJ2-3; TRBD2 aligns across 7 bases. CDR3 size: 15 residues. J gave up 7 bases and V 2 bases, and 10 bases lay outside the gene matches. From germline, CDR1 is SGDLS and CDR2 YYNGEE. For the CDR3, the DNA is TGTGCCAGCAGCGTTACCTCTCAGCGGGAAAATACGCAGTATTTT. Its protein is CASSVTSQRENTQYF.

The gene calls are TRBV9 and TRBJ2-3, with 7 positions matching TRBD1. CDR1 is SGDLS, CDR2 YYNGEE, per germline. V dropped 0 bases and J dropped 4; count of bases not matched to a gene: 5. CDR3 size: 15 residues. The CDR3 sequence is CASSVEATGADTQYF. The CDR3 bases are TGTGCCAGCAGCGTAGAAGCTACAGGGGCAGATACGCAGTATTTT. Supplemented by reference TRBV9 and TRBJ2-3, the full variable domain reads DSGVTQTPKHLITATGQRVTLRCSPRSGDLSVYWYQQSLDQGLQFLIQYYNGEERAKGNILERFSAQQFPDLHSELNLSSLELGDSALYFCASSVEATGADTQYFGPGTRLTVL.

V and J are TRBV4-3 and TRBJ2-1; D gene uncertain. Germline loops: CDR1 LGHNA, CDR2 YSLEER. This CDR3 contains 13 residues. V shed 0 bases and J shed 8 bases, with 8 bases lying between them. CDR3 residues: CASSQESRYEQFF. In nucleotides, the CDR3 is TGCGCCAGCAGCCAAGAATCGCGGTATGAGCAGTTCTTC.

The CDR3 sequence: CASSFGGRVGETQYF. Here the CDR3 DNA reads TGTGCCAGCAGCTTTGGAGGGAGGGTCGGGGAGACCCAGTACTTC. V usage is TRBV7-3 and J usage is TRBJ2-5; 7 bases are shared with TRBD2. Germline V gives CDR1 SGHTA, CDR2 FQGTGA. The CDR3 loop spans 15 amino acids. Trimming removed 3 bases from V and 5 bases from J; junction bases left unmatched: 9.

The chain carries TRBV12-3 or TRBV12-4 and TRBJ1-1, with D hard to call. The CDR3 is 13 amino acids. The V end lost 3 bases, the J end lost 1 base, and 6 bases lay between the germline ends. CDR3 DNA: TGTGCCAGCAGTTTCCGGGGGAACACTGAAGCTTTCTTT. It is translated as CASSFRGNTEAFF.

The chain combines TRBV10-3 with TRBJ1-2, with D unclear. V was pared by 3 bases and J by 3 bases, with 14 bases between. The CDR3 sequence is 15 residues long. Per the germline V gene, CDR1 is ENHRY and CDR2 is SYGVKD. The CDR3 sequence: CAISELGLADYGYTF. In DNA form, the CDR3 reads TGTGCCATCAGTGAACTCGGTTTGGCTGACTATGGCTACACCTTC.

This sequence joins TRBV5-1 and TRBJ1-2, with D possibly being TRBD1 (5 bases). V was trimmed by 4 bases and J by 6 bases, leaving 10 bases between them. Per germline, CDR1 SGHRS and CDR2 YFSETQ. The length of the CDR3 is 12 residues. CDR3 sequence: CASSPGRDGYTF. CDR3 nucleotides: TGCGCCAGCAGCCCTGGCAGGGATGGCTACACCTTC.

The chain uses TRBV5-1 and TRBJ2-3, with D perhaps TRBD1 (5 bases). In germline, CDR1 is SGHRS, CDR2 YFSETQ. Trimming shortened V by 0 bases and J by 2 bases, and 7 bases separated the two germline ends. The CDR3 is 14 amino acids. CDR3 in amino acids: CASSLGQFTDTQYF. CDR3 nucleotides: TGCGCCAGCAGCTTGGGACAGTTCACAGATACGCAGTATTTT.

The chain carries TRBV19 and TRBJ2-1; D uncertain. V gave up 3 bases and J gave up 2 bases, with 8 bases separating them. This CDR3 spans 14 amino acids. Germline V gene lookup returns CDR1 LNHDA and CDR2 SQIVND (reference sequence). CDR3: CASSMSAAYNEQFF. The CDR3 DNA is TGTGCCAGTAGTATGTCGGCTGCCTACAATGAGCAGTTCTTC.

Comments on this clone: In the same sample, other DNA sequences code for this CDR3. The chain uses TRBV5-1 and TRBJ1-1; the D is unclear. There are 12 residues in the CDR3. V was cut by 0 bases and J by 5 bases, with 5 bases left in between. The germline V gene has CDR1 SGHRS and CDR2 YFSETQ. Here the CDR3 DNA reads TGCGCCAGCAGCTTGGAAAGGACTGAAGCTTTCTTT. This sequence encodes CASSLERTEAFF. Full variable domain (outside the CDR3, taken from reference TRBV5-1 and TRBJ1-1): KAGVTQTPRYLIKTRGQQVTLSCSPISGHRSVSWYQQTPGQGLQFLFEYFSETQRNKGNFPGRFSGRQFSNSRSEMNVSTLELGDSALYLCASSLERTEAFFGQGTRLTVV.

The rearrangement joins TRBV7-8 to TRBJ1-1, with D tentatively TRBD1 (6 bases). In germline, CDR1 is SGHVS, CDR2 FQNEAQ. V gave up 5 bases and J gave up 9 bases, with 16 bases separating them. This CDR3 has 13 residues. The CDR3 DNA follows: TGTGCCAGCAGCGGGGGCGGCAGGGAAAAAGCTTTCTTT. Its protein is CASSGGGREKAFF.

The chain carries TRBV13 and TRBJ2-1; D possibly corresponds to TRBD2 (6 bases). Trimming cost V 0 bases and J 9 bases, with 9 bases left between them. Germline values: CDR1 PRHDT, CDR2 FYEKMQ (reference sequence). CDR3 length: 13 residues. The CDR3 sequence: CASSLGRGSEQFF. CDR3 DNA: TGTGCCAGCAGCTTAGGACGGGGGAGTGAGCAGTTCTTC.

This clone was seen only a few times. This rearrangement joins TRBV7-3 to TRBJ2-5; D gene ambiguous. Trimming cost V 2 bases and J 1 base, with 8 bases left between them. This CDR3 contains 14 residues. Germline CDR1 is SGHTA and CDR2 is FQGTGA. The CDR3 nucleotides read TGTGCCAGCAGCTTATATCCAGGCCAAGAGACCCAGTACTTC. Translation: CASSLYPGQETQYF.